This entry lists 20 T cell receptor beta chains sequenced from one sample in a study of blood T cell repertoires in COVID-19 (dated by TCRdb to 2018 to 2021). Libraries were prepared through the immunoSEQ multiplex PCR assay. Not all clones reach the TCRdb copy of this immuneACCESS table, which keeps in-frame sequences only. Checked studies attribute under half of the gap to unresolved V genes and leave the rest unexplained. A total of 120,000 to 150,000 clones appear in this sample, 65% to 85% of them only once. Of the sample, more than 5% is held by the ten largest clones. Material for sequencing was PBMCs or T cells enriched from blood (not recorded which). These TCRs come from a woman aged 50 to 65 who had been exposed to COVID-19.

The J gene is TRBJ2-7, the V gene TRBV15; 12 bases line up with TRBD1. After removal of 8 bases from V and 4 bases from J, the junction contained 12 bases not matched to a gene. Germline V lookup: CDR1 LNHNV, CDR2 YYDKDF (reference sequence). CDR3 size: 16 residues. This CDR3 reads CATARGQGAFAYEQYF. Written as DNA, the CDR3 is TGTGCCACCGCCCGGGGACAGGGGGCATTCGCGTACGAGCAGTACTTC.

The chain links TRBV27 to TRBJ2-4, with a weak D call TRBD1 (6 bases). Germline V lookup: CDR1 MNHEY, CDR2 SMNVEV (reference sequence). V was pared by 2 bases and J by 1 base, with 12 bases between. This CDR3 is 16 amino acids long. CDR3 sequence: CASSLQGSRAKNIQYF. CDR3 nucleotides: TGTGCCAGCAGTTTACAGGGGTCCCGGGCCAAAAACATTCAGTACTTC.

The genes are TRBV11-3 and TRBJ2-1, with 9 bases matching TRBD2. Germline assignment: CDR1 SGHNT and CDR2 YENEEA. The CDR3 contains 15 residues. V lost 5 bases to trimming and J lost 4 bases; unmatched junction nucleotides: 6. The CDR3 DNA follows: TGTGCCAGCAGCCCATCGACTAGCGGATACAATGAGCAGTTCTTC. Translating it yields CASSPSTSGYNEQFF.

This chain connects TRBV5-8 to TRBJ1-1; D uncertain. V lost 0 bases and J lost 1, with 7 bases in between. Germline CDR1 and CDR2: SGHTS and YDEGEE. CDR3 size: 14 residues. CDR3 sequence reads: CASSLDSSNTEAFF. The CDR3 nucleotides read TGTGCCAGCAGCTTGGACAGTTCGAACACTGAAGCTTTCTTT.

The chain uses TRBV12-5 and TRBJ1-2; D unresolved. The germline V gene has CDR1 LGHNT and CDR2 FRNRAP. V lost 0 bases and J lost 4, with 12 bases in between. This CDR3 has 15 residues. In DNA form, the CDR3 reads TGTGCTAGTGGTTTGGTGCGGGGTCTAATCTATGGCTACACCTTC. This translates into CASGLVRGLIYGYTF.

The chain combines TRBV2 with TRBJ2-1, with 14 bases matching TRBD2. Unmatched junction bases numbered 13, after V lost 8 bases and J lost 1 base. This CDR3 comprises 19 residues. Germline CDR1 and CDR2: SNHLY and FYNNEI. The CDR3 coding sequence is TGTGCCAGCGACACCCCCGGGACTAGCGGGAGAGCGTCCTACAATGAGCAGTTCTTC. This gives the protein CASDTPGTSGRASYNEQFF. Using reference TRBV2 and TRBJ2-1 for the parts outside the CDR3, the full variable domain is EPEVTQTPSHQVTQMGQEVILRCVPISNHLYFYWYRQILGQKVEFLVSFYNNEISEKSEIFDDQFSVERPDGSNFTLKIRSTKLEDSAMYFCASDTPGTSGRASYNEQFFGPGTRLTVL.

The V call is TRBV5-5, the J call TRBJ1-5; 7 bases agree with TRBD1. The CDR3 length is 16 residues. V lost 1 base to trimming and J lost 1 base; unmatched junction nucleotides: 5. In germline, CDR1 is SGHKS, CDR2 YYEKEE (reference sequence). In DNA form, the CDR3 reads TGTGCCAGCAGCTTGATGGGACAGACGAGCAATCAGCCCCAGCATTTT. Translated: CASSLMGQTSNQPQHF. Supplemented by reference TRBV5-5 and TRBJ1-5, the full variable domain reads DAGVTQSPTHLIKTRGQQVTLRCSPISGHKSVSWYQQVLGQGPQFIFQYYEKEERGRGNFPDRFSARQFPNYSSELNVNALLLGDSALYLCASSLMGQTSNQPQHFGDGTRLSIL.

This chain links TRBV27 with TRBJ2-7, with 8 bases that match TRBD1. Trimming took 7 bases from V and 1 from J; bases not matched to a gene: 9. Germline CDR1 and CDR2: MNHEY and SMNVEV (reference sequence). The CDR3 runs 15 residues. CDR3 DNA sequence: TGTGCCAGCACCTTCGCCGGACAGGGTTCCTACGAGCAGTACTTC. Translating gives CASTFAGQGSYEQYF.

The CDR3 DNA follows: TGTGCCAGCAGTTACTCGACAGGACAGAATTCACCCCTCCACTTT. Protein sequence: CASSYSTGQNSPLHF. This chain connects TRBV6-2 or TRBV6-3 to TRBJ1-6; TRBD1 might be the D (6 bases). Germline V gene lookup returns CDR1 MNHEY and CDR2 SVGEGT. V was trimmed by 0 bases and J by 7 bases, leaving 10 bases between them. CDR3 length equals 15 residues.

This chain connects TRBV10-3 to TRBJ2-3; 8 positions agree with TRBD2. Germline V CDR1 and CDR2: ENHRY, SYGVKD. V lost 6 bases and J lost 2; bases outside the gene matches: 7. The CDR3 consists of 15 residues. CDR3 in amino acids: CAISRLATVTDTQYF. The CDR3 DNA reads as TGTGCCATCAGCCGACTAGCGACCGTCACAGATACGCAGTATTTT.

This clone occurred a few times. The chain uses TRBV5-1 and TRBJ1-2; TRBD1 matches at 8 bases. This CDR3 contains 13 residues. Germline-derived CDR1 and CDR2 are SGHRS and YFSETQ. Germline trimming cut 5 bases from V and 9 bases from J; bases unmatched to any gene: 9. For the CDR3, the DNA is TGCGCCAGCAGTTCGGACAGGGTTGGGAGCTACACCTTC. Translated, it gives CASSSDRVGSYTF.

The gene calls are TRBV4-3 and TRBJ2-3, with TRBD2 identical over 11 bases. V shed 0 bases, J shed 6 bases, and the junction held 5 bases outside the gene matches. Germline V gives CDR1 LGHNA, CDR2 YSLEER. This CDR3 has 16 amino acids. The CDR3, as DNA: TGCGCCAGCAGCCAAGATCTAGCGGGAGGATTTGATACGCAGTATTTT. Translating it yields CASSQDLAGGFDTQYF.

This clone showed up just once. This chain links TRBV5-1 with TRBJ2-2, with D uncertain. The germline V and J ends were trimmed by 4 bases and 2 bases, with 12 bases remaining between them. CDR3 size: 15 residues. From germline, CDR1 is SGHRS and CDR2 YFSETQ. DNA of the CDR3: TGCGCCAGCAGCCCCCAGACTTCTAACACCGGGGAGCTGTTTTTT. Residues: CASSPQTSNTGELFF.

The chain couples TRBV4-2 to TRBJ2-2, with 16 bases identical to TRBD2. Unmatched junction bases numbered 3, after V lost 2 bases and J lost 0 bases. The CDR3 is 19 amino acids. The germline CDR1 and CDR2 sequences are LGHNA and YNFKEQ. The CDR3 protein is CASSQPGLAGGPNTGELFF. For the CDR3, the DNA is TGTGCCAGCAGCCAACCGGGACTAGCGGGGGGGCCGAACACCGGGGAGCTGTTTTTT.

The V gene is TRBV7-2, the J gene TRBJ1-1; 8 positions match TRBD1. CDR3 size: 15 residues. Per the germline V gene, CDR1 is SGHTA and CDR2 is FQGNSA. V lost 1 base to trimming and J lost 11 bases; unmatched junction nucleotides: 12. The CDR3 nucleotides are TGTGCCAGCAGCTTAGACGCAGGGGGCAGGGTCGGGGCTTTCTTT. Translation gives CASSLDAGGRVGAFF.

The chain employs TRBV6-5 and TRBJ1-3; D is perhaps TRBD1 (6 bases). Trimming left V 0 bases short and J 4 bases short, with 10 bases between. In germline, CDR1 is MNHEY, CDR2 SVGAGI. This CDR3 is 15 amino acids long. CDR3 coding DNA: TGTGCCAGCAGTTACTCCGGGACACTCGGAAACACCATATATTTT. Translating gives CASSYSGTLGNTIYF.

The chain combines TRBV29-1 with TRBJ2-7; D is perhaps TRBD2 (5 bases). Germline V lookup: CDR1 SQVTM, CDR2 ANQGSEA. The CDR3 extends over 15 amino acids. The ends were cut back, 3 bases at V and 2 bases at J, with 17 bases in the middle. The CDR3 loop reads CSVEDGEADAYEQYF. As DNA, the CDR3 is TGCAGCGTTGAGGATGGAGAAGCGGACGCCTACGAGCAGTACTTC.

The V gene is TRBV10-2, the J gene TRBJ2-7; D not resolved. V lost 3 bases, J lost 0 bases, and 3 bases lay in between. CDR3 length equals 12 residues. Germline CDR1 WSHSY, CDR2 SAAADI. The CDR3 region is CASSDRSYEQYF. The DNA of the CDR3 is TGCGCCAGCAGTGACCGCTCCTACGAGCAGTACTTC.

V usage is TRBV4-3 and J usage is TRBJ1-1; D not certain. V was pared by 0 bases and J by 6 bases, with 14 bases between. Germline V gives CDR1 LGHNA, CDR2 YSLEER. This CDR3 comprises 15 residues. The CDR3 spells CASSQEAATRSEAFF. For the CDR3, the DNA is TGCGCCAGCAGCCAAGAGGCAGCAACGAGGTCTGAAGCTTTCTTT.

The CDR3 nucleotides read TGTGCCAGCAGCCAAGAAGGGAGGGAGGATGAAGCTTTCTTT. Residues: CASSQEGREDEAFF. The chain uses TRBV3-1 (or the pseudogene TRBV3-2) and TRBJ1-1; D not certain. With 0 bases removed from V and 7 bases from J, the gap between germline ends came to 12 bases. This CDR3 is 14 amino acids long. Germline V gene data show CDR1 as LGHDT and CDR2 as YNNKEL (reference sequence).